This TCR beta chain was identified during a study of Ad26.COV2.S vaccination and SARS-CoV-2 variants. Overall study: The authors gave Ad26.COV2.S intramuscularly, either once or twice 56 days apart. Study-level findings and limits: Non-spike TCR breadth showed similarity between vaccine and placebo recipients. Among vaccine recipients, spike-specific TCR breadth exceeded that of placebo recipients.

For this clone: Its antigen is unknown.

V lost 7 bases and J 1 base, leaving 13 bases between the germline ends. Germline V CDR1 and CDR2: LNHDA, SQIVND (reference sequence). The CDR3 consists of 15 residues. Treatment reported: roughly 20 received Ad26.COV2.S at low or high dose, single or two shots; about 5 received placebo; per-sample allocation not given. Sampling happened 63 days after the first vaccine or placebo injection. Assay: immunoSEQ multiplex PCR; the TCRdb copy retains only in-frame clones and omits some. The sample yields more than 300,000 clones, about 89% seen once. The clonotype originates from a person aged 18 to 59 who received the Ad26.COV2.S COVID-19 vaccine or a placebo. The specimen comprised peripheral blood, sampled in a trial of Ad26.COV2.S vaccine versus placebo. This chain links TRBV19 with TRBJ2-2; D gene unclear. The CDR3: CASKGTGGNTGELFF. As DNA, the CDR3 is TGTGCCAGTAAGGGAACTGGCGGGAACACCGGGGAGCTGTTTTTT.